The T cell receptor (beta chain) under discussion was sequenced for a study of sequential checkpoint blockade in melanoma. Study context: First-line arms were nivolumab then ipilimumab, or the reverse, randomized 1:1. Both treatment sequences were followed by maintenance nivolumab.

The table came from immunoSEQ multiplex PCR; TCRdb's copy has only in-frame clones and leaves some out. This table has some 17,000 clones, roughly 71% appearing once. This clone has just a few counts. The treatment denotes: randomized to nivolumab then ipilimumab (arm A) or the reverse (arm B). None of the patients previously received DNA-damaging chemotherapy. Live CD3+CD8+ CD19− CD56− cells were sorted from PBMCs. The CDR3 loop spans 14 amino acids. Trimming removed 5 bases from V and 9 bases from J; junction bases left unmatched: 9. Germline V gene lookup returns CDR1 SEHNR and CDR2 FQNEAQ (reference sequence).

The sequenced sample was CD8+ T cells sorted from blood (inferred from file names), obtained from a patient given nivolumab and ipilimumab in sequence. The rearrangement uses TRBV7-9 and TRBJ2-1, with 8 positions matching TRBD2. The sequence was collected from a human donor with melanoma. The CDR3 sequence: CASSLLAEESEQFF. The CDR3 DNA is TGTGCCAGCAGCCTACTAGCGGAAGAGAGTGAGCAGTTCTTC.